This T cell receptor (beta chain) was identified during a study of post-analysis software for immune sequencing data. Study outcomes and limitations: Four or five TRBV segments (TRBV5-6, TRBV5-1 and TRBV20-1 among them) occurred more frequently in patients than in controls. Compared with controls, patients showed significantly lower normalized Chao1 diversity.

With regard to this clonotype: Its antigen is unknown.

Libraries were made from TCR beta cDNA, and they carried unique molecular identifiers. TCRdb independently ran MiXCR on the PCR reads; one entry per CDR3 protein. The table has almost 700,000 distinct CDR3 sequences, approximately 59% seen once. CDR3 length: 15 residues. Per germline, CDR1 SGDLS and CDR2 YYNGEE. Trimming took 4 bases from V and 6 from J; bases not matched to a gene: 7. The sample taken for sequencing was blood. The TCR sequence derives from a girl between 2 and 10 years old with multiple sclerosis. The chain links TRBV9 to TRBJ2-1, with TRBD1 matching 10 bases. DNA for the CDR3: TGTGCCAGCAGCAACCGGGACAGGGGCGTCAATGAGCAGTTCTTC. This codes for CASSNRDRGVNEQFF.